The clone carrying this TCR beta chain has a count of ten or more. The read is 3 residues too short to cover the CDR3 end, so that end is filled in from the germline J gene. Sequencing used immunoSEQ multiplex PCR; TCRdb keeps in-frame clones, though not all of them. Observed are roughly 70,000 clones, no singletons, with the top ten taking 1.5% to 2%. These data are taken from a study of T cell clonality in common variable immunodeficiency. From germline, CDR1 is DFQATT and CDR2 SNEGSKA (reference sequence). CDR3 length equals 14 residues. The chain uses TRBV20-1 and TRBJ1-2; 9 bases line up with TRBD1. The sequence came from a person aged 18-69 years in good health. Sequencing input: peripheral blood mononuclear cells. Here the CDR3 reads CSARDTKQGAGYTF. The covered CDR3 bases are TGCAGTGCTAGAGATACGAAACAGGGGGCAGGC.